The 12 T cell receptor beta chains below were found in one sample sequenced in a study of Graves' ophthalmopathy and Graves' hyperthyroidism. TCR beta CDR3 regions were amplified from RNA transcripts. RT-PCR with HTBI primers came first, then second-round multiplex PCR. TCRdb independently ran MiXCR on the multiplex PCR reads; one entry per CDR3 protein. The table has around 340,000 distinct CDR3 sequences, roughly 17% seen once. Sequenced input: peripheral blood. These receptors were taken from an adult man with Graves' ophthalmopathy.

This clonotype was found many times. V gene TRBV7-3 combines with J gene TRBJ2-7; weak D call: TRBD2 (6 bases). Trimming removed 0 bases from V and 5 bases from J, with 17 bases in between. CDR3 length equals 16 residues. Germline V gene data show CDR1 as SGHTA and CDR2 as FQGTGA. CDR3 coding DNA: TGTGCCAGCAGCTTAACGCGGGACCAGGGAGGAGACGAGCAGTACTTC. Residues: CASSLTRDQGGDEQYF.

This clonotype occurred many times. V usage is TRBV7-2 and J usage is TRBJ2-7, with 11 nucleotides matching TRBD1. Germline V lookup: CDR1 SGHTA, CDR2 FQGNSA. The CDR3 loop spans 15 amino acids. The V and J ends lost 6 bases and 6 bases, in that order; junction bases with no gene match: 10. The CDR3 loop reads CASRGPGTGGGEQYF. The CDR3 DNA reads as TGTGCCAGCAGGGGGCCCGGGACAGGGGGAGGCGAGCAGTACTTC.

This clonotype was detected many times. This rearrangement joins TRBV6-2 or TRBV6-3 to TRBJ2-5; D ambiguous. The CDR3 loop spans 15 amino acids. Germline lookup yields CDR1 MNHEY and CDR2 SVGEGT. Between the trimmed V and J ends, which lost 0 bases and 2 bases, there was a span of 10 bases. In nucleotides, the CDR3 is TGTGCCAGCAGTTACTCGGCGGTCGGGCAAGAGACCCAGTACTTC. It encodes CASSYSAVGQETQYF.

This clonotype was found once. The rearrangement links TRBV28 to TRBJ2-7; 10 bases map to TRBD2. Germline-derived CDR1 and CDR2 are MDHEN and SYDVKM. This CDR3 has 14 residues. Trimming at V came to 7 bases and at J to 0 bases, leaving 3 bases not matched to a gene. The DNA for the CDR3 is TGTGCCAGCACCCTAGCGGGGGCCTCCTACGAGCAGTACTTC. This sequence encodes CASTLAGASYEQYF.

This clonotype was detected many times. The CDR3 protein is CSARDQGQGQGKAGAFF. For the CDR3, the DNA is TGCAGTGCTAGAGATCAAGGGCAGGGACAGGGAAAAGCTGGAGCTTTCTTT. The chain joins TRBV20-1 to TRBJ1-1; 9 bases agree with TRBD1. The CDR3 sequence is 17 residues long. J gave up 10 bases and V 0 bases, and 18 bases lay outside the gene matches. The germline gives CDR1 DFQATT, CDR2 SNEGSKA (reference sequence).

This clonotype was seen more than once but under ten times. With a much larger clone just one base away, this may be a read error. V is TRBV20-1 and J is TRBJ2-4; D may be TRBD2 (6 bases). CDR1 is DFQATT, CDR2 SNEGSKA, per germline (reference sequence). The V and J ends lost 0 bases and 4 bases respectively, with 10 bases between them. This CDR3 has 14 amino acids. Here the CDR3 reads CSARDVEGKNIQYF. The CDR3 DNA is TGCAGTGCTAGAGATGTGGAGGGGAAAAACATTCAGTACTTC.

On this clonotype itself: A single base separates this from a much larger clone, so it may be a read error. This chain links TRBV10-3 with TRBJ1-5, with 8 bases that match TRBD1. Looked up from germline, CDR1 is ENHRY and CDR2 is SYGVKD. This CDR3 comprises 15 residues. CDR3 protein: CVISGTGLSNQPQHF. The CDR3 DNA follows: TGTGTCATCAGCGGGACAGGCCTTAGCAATCAGCCCCAGCATTTT.

There are many counts of this clonotype. The chain uses TRBV10-3 and TRBJ2-5, with a tentative D call TRBD2 (6 bases). CDR1 ENHRY and CDR2 SYGVKD come from the germline V gene. CDR3 size: 13 residues. V shed 8 bases and J shed 3 bases, with 13 bases lying between them. The CDR3 here is CAIGEAEEETQYF. DNA of the CDR3: TGTGCCATCGGGGAGGCGGAGGAAGAGACCCAGTACTTC.

This clonotype was observed at least ten times. The rearrangement joins TRBV29-1 to TRBJ2-2; unclear D gene. The ends were cut back, 7 bases at V and 4 bases at J, with 7 bases in the middle. CDR3 length: 11 residues. Germline CDR1 SQVTM, CDR2 ANQGSEA. DNA for the CDR3: TGCAGCGGGATCGCCACCGGGGAGCTGTTTTTT. Translation: CSGIATGELFF.

This clonotype appeared many times. CDR3 bases: TGTGCCAGCAGGGGTAGACAGGGGGCGCGTCAGCCCCAGCATTTT. Amino acids: CASRGRQGARQPQHF. The V call is TRBV6-5, the J call TRBJ1-5, with 10 bases fitting TRBD1. The ends lost 6 bases at V and 6 bases at J; junction bases unmatched: 8. This CDR3 contains 15 residues. Germline V lookup: CDR1 MNHEY, CDR2 SVGAGI.

This clonotype was found many times. The V gene is TRBV5-6, the J gene TRBJ2-5; 8 nucleotides match TRBD2. In germline, CDR1 is SGHDT, CDR2 YYEEEE. The CDR3 length is 15 residues. The junction had 7 bases not matched to a gene; V was cut back by 3 bases and J by 3 bases. In DNA form, the CDR3 reads TGTGCCAGCAGCTGGGGAGCGGGAGTGGAAGAGACCCAGTACTTC. It translates to CASSWGAGVEETQYF.

This clonotype was seen at least ten times. The rearrangement links TRBV27 to TRBJ2-3; no clear D gene. Germline V gene lookup returns CDR1 MNHEY and CDR2 SMNVEV (reference sequence). V shed 3 bases and J shed 3 bases, with 10 bases lying between them. The CDR3 spans 14 residues. The CDR3 reads CASSLSFDTDTQYF. Here the CDR3 DNA reads TGTGCCAGCAGTTTGAGCTTCGATACAGATACGCAGTATTTT.